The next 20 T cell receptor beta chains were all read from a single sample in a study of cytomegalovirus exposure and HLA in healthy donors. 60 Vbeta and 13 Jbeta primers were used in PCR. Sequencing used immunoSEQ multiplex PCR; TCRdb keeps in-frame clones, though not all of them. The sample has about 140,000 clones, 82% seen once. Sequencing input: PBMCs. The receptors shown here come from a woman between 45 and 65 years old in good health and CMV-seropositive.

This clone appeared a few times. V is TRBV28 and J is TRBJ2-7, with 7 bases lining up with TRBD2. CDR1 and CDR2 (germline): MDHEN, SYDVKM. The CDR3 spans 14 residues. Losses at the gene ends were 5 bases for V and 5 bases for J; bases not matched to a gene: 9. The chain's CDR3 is CASSPLGGLNEQYF. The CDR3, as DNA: TGTGCCAGCAGTCCCCTTGGGGGACTAAACGAGCAGTACTTC.

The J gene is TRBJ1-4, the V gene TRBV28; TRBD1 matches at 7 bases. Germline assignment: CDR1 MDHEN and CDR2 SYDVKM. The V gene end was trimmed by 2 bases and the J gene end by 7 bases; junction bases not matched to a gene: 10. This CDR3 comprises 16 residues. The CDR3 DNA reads TGTGCCAGCAGTTTAATTGGTAGGGGGCGAGGTGAAAAACTGTTTTTT. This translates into CASSLIGRGRGEKLFF.

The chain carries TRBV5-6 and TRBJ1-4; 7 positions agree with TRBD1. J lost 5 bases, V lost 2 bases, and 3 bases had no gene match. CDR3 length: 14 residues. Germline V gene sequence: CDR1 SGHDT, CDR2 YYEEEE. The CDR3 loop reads CASSFQGENEKLFF. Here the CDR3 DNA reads TGTGCCAGCAGCTTTCAGGGGGAGAATGAAAAACTGTTTTTT. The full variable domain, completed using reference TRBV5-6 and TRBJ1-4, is DAGVTQSPTHLIKTRGQQVTLRCSPKSGHDTVSWYQQALGQGPQFIFQYYEEEERQRGNFPDRFSGHQFPNYSSELNVNALLLGDSALYLCASSFQGENEKLFFGSGTQLSVL.

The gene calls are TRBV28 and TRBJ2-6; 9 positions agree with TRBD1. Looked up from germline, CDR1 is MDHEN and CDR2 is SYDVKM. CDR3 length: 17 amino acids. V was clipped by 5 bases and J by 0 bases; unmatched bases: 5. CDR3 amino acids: CASSPETGGSGANVLTF. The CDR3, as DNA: TGTGCCAGCAGTCCAGAGACAGGGGGCTCTGGGGCCAACGTCCTGACTTTC.

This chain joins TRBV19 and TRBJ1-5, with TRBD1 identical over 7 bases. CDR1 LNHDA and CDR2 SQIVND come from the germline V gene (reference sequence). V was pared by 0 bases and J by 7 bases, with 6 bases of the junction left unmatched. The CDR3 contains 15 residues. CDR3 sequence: CASSIDKGGWQPQHF. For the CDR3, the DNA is TGTGCCAGTAGTATAGATAAAGGGGGCTGGCAGCCCCAGCATTTT.

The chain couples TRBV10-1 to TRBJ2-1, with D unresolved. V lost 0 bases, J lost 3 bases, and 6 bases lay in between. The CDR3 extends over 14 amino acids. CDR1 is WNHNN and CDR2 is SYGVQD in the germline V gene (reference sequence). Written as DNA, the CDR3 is TGCGCCAGCAGTGAGTCCGCGGACTACAATGAGCAGTTCTTC. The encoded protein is CASSESADYNEQFF.

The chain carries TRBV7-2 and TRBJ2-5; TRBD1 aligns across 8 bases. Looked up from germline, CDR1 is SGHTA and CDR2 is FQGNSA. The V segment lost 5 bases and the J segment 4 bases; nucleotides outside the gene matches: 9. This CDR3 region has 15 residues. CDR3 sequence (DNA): TGTGCCAGCAGCCGTACTGGACAGGGTAGAGAGACCCAGTACTTC. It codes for CASSRTGQGRETQYF.

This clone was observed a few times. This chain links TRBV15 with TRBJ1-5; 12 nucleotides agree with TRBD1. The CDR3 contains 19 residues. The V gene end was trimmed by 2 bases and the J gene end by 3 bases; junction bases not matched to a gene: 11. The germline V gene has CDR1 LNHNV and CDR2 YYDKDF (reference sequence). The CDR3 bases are TGTGCCACCAGCAGAAGACGCTCGGGACAGGGGGCGGCCAATCAGCCCCAGCATTTT. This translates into CATSRRRSGQGAANQPQHF.

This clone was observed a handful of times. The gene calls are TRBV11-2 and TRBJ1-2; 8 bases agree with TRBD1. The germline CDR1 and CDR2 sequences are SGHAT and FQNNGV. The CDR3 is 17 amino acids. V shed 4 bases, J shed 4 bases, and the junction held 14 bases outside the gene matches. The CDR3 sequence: CASSSSFYRTGTYGYTF. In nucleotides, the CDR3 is TGTGCCAGCAGCTCCTCCTTTTACAGGACAGGGACCTATGGCTACACCTTC.

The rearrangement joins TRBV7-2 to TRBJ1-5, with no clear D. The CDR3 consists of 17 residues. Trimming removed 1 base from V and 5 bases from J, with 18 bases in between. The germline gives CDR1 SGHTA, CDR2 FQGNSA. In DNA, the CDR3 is TGTGCCAGCAGCTTAGAACAGACGGTAGCGCCGGATCAGCCCCAGCATTTT. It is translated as CASSLEQTVAPDQPQHF.

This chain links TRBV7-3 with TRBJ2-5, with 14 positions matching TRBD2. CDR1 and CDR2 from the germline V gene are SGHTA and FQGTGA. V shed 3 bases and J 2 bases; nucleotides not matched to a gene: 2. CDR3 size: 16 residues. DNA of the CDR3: TGTGCCAGCAGCTTGGGGACTAGCGGGGGTCAAGAGACCCAGTACTTC. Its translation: CASSLGTSGGQETQYF.

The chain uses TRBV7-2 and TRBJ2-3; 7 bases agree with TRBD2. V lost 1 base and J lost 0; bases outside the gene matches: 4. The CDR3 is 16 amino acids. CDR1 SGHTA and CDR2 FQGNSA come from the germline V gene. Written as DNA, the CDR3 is TGTGCCAGCAGCTTAGTGTCAGCGGGGAGCACAGATACGCAGTATTTT. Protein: CASSLVSAGSTDTQYF. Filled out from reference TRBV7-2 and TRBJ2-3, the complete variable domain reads GAGVSQSPSNKVTEKGKDVELRCDPISGHTALYWYRQSLGQGLEFLIYFQGNSAPDKSGLPSDRFSAERTGGSVSTLTIQRTQQEDSAVYLCASSLVSAGSTDTQYFGPGTRLTVL.

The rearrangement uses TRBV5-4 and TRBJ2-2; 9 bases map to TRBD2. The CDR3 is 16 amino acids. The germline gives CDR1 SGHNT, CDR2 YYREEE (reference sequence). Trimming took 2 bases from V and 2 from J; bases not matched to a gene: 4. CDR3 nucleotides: TGTGCCAGCAGCTTCACTAGCGGGTACAACACCGGGGAGCTGTTTTTT. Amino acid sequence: CASSFTSGYNTGELFF.

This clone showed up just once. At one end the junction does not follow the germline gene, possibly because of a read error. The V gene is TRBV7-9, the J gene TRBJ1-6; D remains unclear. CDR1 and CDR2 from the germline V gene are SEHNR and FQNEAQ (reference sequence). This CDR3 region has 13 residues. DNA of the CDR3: TGTTCCAGCAGCCTGCAGCGAAATTCACCCCTCCACTTT. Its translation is CSSSLQRNSPLHF. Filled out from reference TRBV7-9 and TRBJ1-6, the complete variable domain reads DTGVSQNPRHKITKRGQNVTFRCDPISEHNRLYWYRQTLGQGPEFLTYFQNEAQLEKSRLLSDRFSAERPKGSFSTLEIQRTEQGDSAMYLCSSSLQRNSPLHFGNGTRLTVT.

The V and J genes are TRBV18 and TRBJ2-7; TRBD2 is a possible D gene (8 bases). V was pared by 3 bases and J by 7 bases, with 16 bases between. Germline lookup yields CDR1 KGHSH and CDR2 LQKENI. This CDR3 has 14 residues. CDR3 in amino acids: CASSPQTGTSEQYF. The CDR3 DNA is TGTGCCAGCTCACCTCAGACAGGGACTAGTGAGCAGTACTTC.

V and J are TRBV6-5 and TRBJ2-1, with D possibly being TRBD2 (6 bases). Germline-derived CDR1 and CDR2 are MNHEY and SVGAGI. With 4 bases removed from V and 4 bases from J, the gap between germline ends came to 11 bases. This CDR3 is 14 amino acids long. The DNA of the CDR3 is TGTGCCAGCAGTTCCGGGAGCACGTACAATGAGCAGTTCTTC. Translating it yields CASSSGSTYNEQFF.

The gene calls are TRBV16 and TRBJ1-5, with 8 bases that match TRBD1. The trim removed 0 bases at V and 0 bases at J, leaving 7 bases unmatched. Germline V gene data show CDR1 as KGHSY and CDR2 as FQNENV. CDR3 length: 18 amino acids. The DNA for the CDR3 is TGTGCCAGCAGCCAATCGAGGGCAGGGGGCTATAGCAATCAGCCCCAGCATTTT. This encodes CASSQSRAGGYSNQPQHF.

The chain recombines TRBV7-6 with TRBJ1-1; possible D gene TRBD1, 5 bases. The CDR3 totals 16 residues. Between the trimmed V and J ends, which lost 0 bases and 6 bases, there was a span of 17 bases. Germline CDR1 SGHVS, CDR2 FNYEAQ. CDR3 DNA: TGTGCCAGCAGCTTAGCGCCGGGGACGGGGGAGCCTGAAGCTTTCTTT. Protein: CASSLAPGTGEPEAFF.

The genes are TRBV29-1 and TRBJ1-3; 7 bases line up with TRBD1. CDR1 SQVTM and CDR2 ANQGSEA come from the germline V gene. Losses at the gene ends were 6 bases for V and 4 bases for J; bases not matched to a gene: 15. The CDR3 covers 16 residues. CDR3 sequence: CSVIAGGTEIGNTIYF. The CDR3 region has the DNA TGCAGCGTGATCGCGGGAGGGACAGAAATCGGAAACACCATATATTTT.

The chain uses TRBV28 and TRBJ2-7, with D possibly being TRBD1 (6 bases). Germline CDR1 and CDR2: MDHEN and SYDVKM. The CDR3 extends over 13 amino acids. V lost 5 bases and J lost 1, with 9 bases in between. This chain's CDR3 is CASSRTVSYEQYF. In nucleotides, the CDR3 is TGTGCCAGCAGTAGGACAGTTTCCTACGAGCAGTACTTC.